Below, 15 T cell receptor beta chains from the same sample are listed, as sequenced in a study of blood T cells in healthy people across ages. A second PCR, run for about 6 to 11 cycles, used a sample-barcoded 5' primer plus a J-beta primer mix. Each CDR3 protein gets one entry after TCRdb re-called the 5' RACE reads with MiXCR. Altogether about a million distinct CDR3 sequences are present, around two fifths being singletons, with the ten largest covering roughly 13%. Sequenced material: blood. The receptor source for this set is a man aged 18 to 30 in good health.

This clonotype showed up many times. The chain couples TRBV12-3 or TRBV12-4 to TRBJ1-1; D may be TRBD1 (5 bases). V was shortened by 3 bases and J by 8 bases, with 7 bases between the two germline ends. CDR3 length: 11 amino acids. CDR3 residues: CASSFSGEAFF. The DNA of the CDR3 is TGTGCCAGCAGTTTCTCAGGGGAAGCTTTCTTT.

The rearrangement links TRBV10-3 to TRBJ1-2, with 7 bases that match TRBD1. J gave up 4 bases and V 10 bases, and 6 bases lay outside the gene matches. The CDR3 covers 12 residues. Germline-derived CDR1 and CDR2 are ENHRY and SYGVKD. The CDR3 DNA is TGTGCCACTTACGGACAGGCCTATGGCTACACCTTC. It is translated as CATYGQAYGYTF.

This clonotype was seen a few times. Here the CDR3 DNA reads TGTGCCAGCAGCTTCGGGACTAGGACACAAGACACGCCGATTCCTTGGACCCAGTACTTC. It codes for CASSFGTRTQDTPIPWTQYF. V usage is TRBV7-9 and J usage is TRBJ2-5, with 8 positions matching TRBD2. CDR3 length: 20 amino acids. The junction had 25 bases not matched to a gene; V was cut back by 3 bases and J by 7 bases. Germline V lookup: CDR1 SEHNR, CDR2 FQNEAQ (reference sequence). Based on the CDR3 plus reference TRBV7-9 and TRBJ2-5, the full variable domain is DTGVSQNPRHKITKRGQNVTFRCDPISEHNRLYWYRQTLGQGPEFLTYFQNEAQLEKSRLLSDRFSAERPKGSFSTLEIQRTEQGDSAMYLCASSFGTRTQDTPIPWTQYFGPGTRLLVL.

The chain joins TRBV5-1 to TRBJ2-3; no definite D call. Germline V gene sequence: CDR1 SGHRS, CDR2 YFSETQ. V dropped 1 base and J dropped 2 bases, with 11 bases sitting between them. The CDR3 covers 15 residues. Here the CDR3 reads CASSLSAEYTDTQYF. DNA for the CDR3: TGCGCCAGCAGCTTGTCGGCGGAGTACACAGATACGCAGTATTTT.

The chain recombines TRBV9 with TRBJ2-3, with a possible D match to TRBD1 (5 bases). Per germline, CDR1 SGDLS and CDR2 YYNGEE. Trimming took off 0 bases at V and 2 bases at J, with 13 bases between the two ends. This CDR3 contains 16 residues. The CDR3 protein is CASSVGWQGVTDTQYF. Written as DNA, the CDR3 is TGTGCCAGCAGCGTAGGATGGCAGGGCGTCACAGATACGCAGTATTTT. The variable domain in full, with the rest retrieved from reference TRBV9 and TRBJ2-3, is DSGVTQTPKHLITATGQRVTLRCSPRSGDLSVYWYQQSLDQGLQFLIQYYNGEERAKGNILERFSAQQFPDLHSELNLSSLELGDSALYFCASSVGWQGVTDTQYFGPGTRLTVL.

The rearrangement uses TRBV7-2 and TRBJ1-6, with D hard to call. This CDR3 is built from 15 residues. Trimming cost V 2 bases and J 7 bases, with 12 bases left between them. In germline, CDR1 is SGHTA, CDR2 FQGNSA. In DNA, the CDR3 is TGTGCCAGCAGCTTATTCGGCGACTCAAATTCACCCCTCCACTTT. It specifies CASSLFGDSNSPLHF.

This clonotype was seen a handful of times. The chain employs TRBV4-2 and TRBJ2-4; 8 bases are shared with TRBD1. With V trimmed by 0 bases and J by 9 bases, 10 bases remained unmatched. The CDR3 length is 16 residues. CDR1 is LGHNA, CDR2 YNFKEQ, per germline. The CDR3 DNA follows: TGTGCCAGCAGCCAAGATTCGGCCAGGGGGCTAGGCATTCAGTACTTC. Translating gives CASSQDSARGLGIQYF.

The CDR3 sequence: CASSLGRQGYTEAFF. CDR3 bases: TGCGCCAGCAGCTTGGGGAGGCAGGGGTACACTGAAGCTTTCTTT. The chain links TRBV5-1 to TRBJ1-1; perhaps TRBD1 as D (6 bases). Looked up from germline, CDR1 is SGHRS and CDR2 is YFSETQ. With 0 bases removed from V and 3 bases from J, the gap between germline ends came to 12 bases. The CDR3 is made up of 15 amino acids.

This clonotype was picked up many times. The chain recombines TRBV4-2 with TRBJ2-1; possibly TRBD2 for D (5 bases). The germline V gene encodes CDR1 LGHNA and CDR2 YNFKEQ. The CDR3 extends over 14 amino acids. With 4 bases removed from V and 3 bases from J, the gap between germline ends came to 10 bases. The CDR3 DNA sequence: TGTGCCAGCAGCCCGCGGGCTAGCTACAATGAGCAGTTCTTC. This codes for CASSPRASYNEQFF.

The chain uses TRBV13 and TRBJ2-5; tentative D call: TRBD1 (5 bases). This CDR3 region has 14 residues. With 5 bases removed from V and 2 bases from J, the gap between germline ends came to 12 bases. Germline CDR1 is PRHDT and CDR2 is FYEKMQ (reference sequence). CDR3: CASSTRQPQETQYF. CDR3 DNA sequence: TGTGCCAGCAGCACCCGACAGCCGCAAGAGACCCAGTACTTC.

This clonotype was picked up many times. V gene TRBV5-6 combines with J gene TRBJ2-1, with D possibly matching TRBD2 (5 bases). CDR3 size: 15 residues. Trimming stripped 4 bases from V and 1 base from J, with 12 bases between. CDR1 and CDR2 from the germline V gene are SGHDT and YYEEEE. DNA for the CDR3: TGTGCCAGCAGCCTGGACTCTCCGTCCTACAATGAGCAGTTCTTC. Translating gives CASSLDSPSYNEQFF.

The chain employs TRBV5-6 and TRBJ1-2; D call uncertain. The CDR3 covers 17 residues. Germline V gives CDR1 SGHDT, CDR2 YYEEEE. Trimming removed 1 base at V and 5 bases at J, with 21 bases between. The CDR3 spells CASSLSGRRIGLYGYTF. CDR3 nucleotides: TGTGCCAGCAGCTTGAGCGGCCGACGAATTGGTTTATATGGCTACACCTTC.

This clonotype was found many times. J is TRBJ2-3 and V is TRBV29-1; TRBD1 aligns across 7 bases. V lost 1 base to trimming and J lost 9 bases; unmatched junction nucleotides: 10. CDR3 size: 14 residues. CDR1 SQVTM and CDR2 ANQGSEA come from the germline V gene. Written as DNA, the CDR3 is TGCAGCGTTGAAGGCCCACCGACAGGGTTGACGCAGTATTTT. This codes for CSVEGPPTGLTQYF.

This clonotype has just one count. V usage is TRBV5-1 and J usage is TRBJ2-2; D gene ambiguous. Germline CDR1 and CDR2: SGHRS and YFSETQ. V was shortened by 0 bases and J by 5 bases, with 8 bases between the two germline ends. There are 14 residues in the CDR3. CDR3 residues: CASSLAKGTGELFF. The CDR3 DNA sequence: TGCGCCAGCAGCTTGGCCAAGGGAACCGGGGAGCTGTTTTTT. Filled out from reference TRBV5-1 and TRBJ2-2, the complete variable domain reads KAGVTQTPRYLIKTRGQQVTLSCSPISGHRSVSWYQQTPGQGLQFLFEYFSETQRNKGNFPGRFSGRQFSNSRSEMNVSTLELGDSALYLCASSLAKGTGELFFGEGSRLTVL.

This clonotype has just a few counts. V usage is TRBV7-2 and J usage is TRBJ2-1; 12 bases are a match to TRBD2. Germline V gene data show CDR1 as SGHTA and CDR2 as FQGNSA. After removal of 2 bases from V and 0 bases from J, the junction contained 5 bases not matched to a gene. The CDR3 spans 18 residues. CDR3: CASSLTSGGTYSYNEQFF. CDR3 DNA sequence: TGTGCCAGCAGCTTAACTAGCGGGGGGACTTACTCCTACAATGAGCAGTTCTTC.